This TCR beta chain was captured by sequencing in a study of memory CD4+ T cells and cytomegalovirus serostatus (dated by TCRdb to about 2019). Broadly, across the study: A total of about 35 healthy Belgian adults, of whom 9 were CMV seropositive and about 24 were CMV seronegative, were included in the cohort. To replicate a published TCR-based CMV serostatus classifier, the study sequenced CD4+ memory TCRbeta repertoires from a Belgian cohort whose cytomegalovirus serostatus was known.

Single viable CD3+CD4+CD8-CD45RO+ cells were sorted as memory CD4+ T cells on a FACSAria II. CMV serostatus was determined with a Roche Elecsys assay detecting serum IgG against CMV pp150, pp28, p38 and p52. After the samples were thawed, total CD4+ T cells were enriched through positive selection using CD4 magnetic microbeads. The samples came from a different study that was designed specifically to examine the CD4+ T cell memory repertoire. Peripheral blood mononuclear cells were isolated and cryopreserved according to standard operating procedures, and serum was stored at -80 degrees C. The staining used CD3-PerCP (BW264/56), CD4-APC (RPA-T4), CD45RO-PE (UCHT1) and CD8-Pacific Orange (3B5) antibodies, and Sytox blue was used to exclude non-viable cells. The Quick-DNA Microprep Kit was used to extract genomic DNA from the sorted cells. Amplification of TCRbeta DNA was done with the immunoSEQ hsTCRbeta kit, following the protocol from the manufacturer. TCRbeta libraries were sequenced on an Illumina MiSeq instrument. From the authors' description of their analysis: Once out-of-frame sequences had been removed, 2,204,828 distinct TCRbeta sequences were left, which works out to an average of approximately 63,000 per individual. Two values were used to score each individual: the count of around 150 previously reported CMV-associated TCRbeta sequences and the total count of productive distinct TCRbeta sequences. A beta-binomial model was reimplemented in Python, and scikit-learn random forests with default parameters were trained on US cohort data. On the Belgian cohort, classifier performance was reported as the median AUC, along with percentile confidence intervals, across 10,000 bootstrap iterations. TCRdb stores this immuneACCESS table with in-frame sequences only. Part of the clones is absent; in the studies checked, under half of the shortfall reflects unresolved V genes, and no reason is known for the rest. For V, J and clone size, that table is used; D and trimming come from the DNA. The sample contains 55,000 to 65,000 clones, about three quarters of them found a single time. 0.8% to 1.2% of the sample comes from the top ten.

Inclusive of the bounding cysteine and phenylalanine, the CDR3 is 15 residues long. CDR3 DNA is the only sequence kept; it has 45 bases, read in frame from the first base. Trimming takes 5 bases off V and 2 bases off J; junction bases not matched to a gene: 9. In the germline V gene, CDR1 corresponds to MDHEN and CDR2 to SYDVKM. Concerning this clone itself: It lacks a known antigen. Base qualities are not provided; no much larger clone lies one nucleotide away. Other DNA sequences in the same sample also yield this CDR3.

What the research found in general, with its limitations: The results were interpreted as suggesting that the CMV-associated TCR signature is mostly present in the CD4+ memory repertoire. A median bootstrapped AUC of approximately 0.95 with a 95% CI of 0.76-1.00 was achieved on the Belgian cohort by the original-framework classifier. Unlike the original study, which covered naive and memory CD4+ and CD8+ populations, the Belgian study sequenced only CD4+CD45RO+ memory cells. For CMV serostatus prediction, a median bootstrapped AUC of about 0.96 was reached with the original framework, and a median bootstrapped AUC of about 0.89 was reached with a US-trained random forest. Among the 150 or so previously reported CMV-associated TCRbeta sequences, 67 showed up in the CD4+ memory repertoires, with each one found in between one and five individuals.

This sequence originates from an adult in good health and CMV-seronegative. Sequenced sample: memory CD4+ T cells from blood. The sequence joins TRBV28 to TRBJ2-7; 7 middle bases align to TRBD1. This receptor has the CDR3 CASSLGTVLTYEQYF. The nucleotide sequence is TGTGCCAGCAGTCTCGGGACAGTTCTTACCTACGAGCAGTACTTC.